The 24 T cell receptor beta chains below were found in one sample sequenced in a study of T cell repertoires in cytomegalovirus infection. A single record per CDR3 protein comes from TCRdb applying MiXCR to the reads. Of fewer than 200,000 distinct CDR3 sequences listed, about 20% are singletons. Their target antigens are unknown. Source: CD8+ T cells from cultured PBMCs, taken from culture after CMV antigen stimulation. The receptors were gathered from a human donor in good health (CMV status not recorded). Some clones in this sample may be carry-over from other donors' samples.

This chain uses TRBV6-2 or TRBV6-3 with TRBJ2-5; D is unclear. Germline assignment: CDR1 MNHEY and CDR2 SVGEGT. The V end was cut by 2 bases, the J end by 0 bases, with 31 bases between. CDR3 length equals 22 residues. The CDR3 coding sequence is TGTGCCAGCAGTTACCCCATTTTACCTTCTACGTTAGGGTCCTACGACCAAGAGACCCAGTACTTC. It specifies CASSYPILPSTLGSYDQETQYF.

This chain uses TRBV27 with TRBJ1-1; unclear D gene. Trimming removed 6 bases at V and 4 bases at J, with 15 bases between. The germline CDR1 and CDR2 sequences are MNHEY and SMNVEV (reference sequence). The CDR3 sequence is 14 residues long. CDR3 sequence (DNA): TGTGCCAGCAGAGCCTCCACCCTGGGCACTGAAGCTTTCTTT. This translates into CASRASTLGTEAFF.

In this sample, this clonotype turned up a few times. The chain links TRBV7-9 to TRBJ2-6; D remains ambiguous. The ends were cut back, 4 bases at V and 8 bases at J, with 21 bases in the middle. The CDR3 runs 17 residues. Germline lookup yields CDR1 SEHNR and CDR2 FQNEAQ (reference sequence). The DNA for the CDR3 is TGTGCCAGCAGCTCAACCCCCGGGCCCGAGTATCCCAACGTCCTGACTTTC. It codes for CASSSTPGPEYPNVLTF.

The chain joins TRBV6-2 or TRBV6-3 to TRBJ2-5; tentative D call: TRBD2 (6 bases). V lost 0 bases to trimming and J lost 5 bases, with 19 bases between them. The CDR3 has 17 amino acids. Germline CDR1 and CDR2: MNHEY and SVGEGT. CDR3 DNA: TGTGCCAGCAGTTACTCCCGGATGGGAGGTCAATCGGAGACCCAGTACTTC. Residues: CASSYSRMGGQSETQYF.

This clonotype showed up just a few times. The J gene is TRBJ2-7, the V gene TRBV7-2; no firm D call. The germline V gene encodes CDR1 SGHTA and CDR2 FQGNSA. CDR3 size: 13 residues. The V end was cut by 0 bases, the J end by 2 bases, with 5 bases between. The CDR3 region is CASSLARTYEQYF. The CDR3 nucleotides are TGTGCCAGCAGCTTAGCCAGAACCTACGAGCAGTACTTC.

There are a few counts of this clonotype. The chain has TRBV27 and TRBJ2-5, with 9 bases lining up with TRBD1. Trimming took 4 bases from V and 4 from J; bases not matched to a gene: 13. CDR1 and CDR2 from the germline V gene are MNHEY and SMNVEV (reference sequence). CDR3 length: 17 amino acids. The CDR3 spells CASSSISTGGAIETQYF. Written as DNA, the CDR3 is TGTGCCAGCAGTTCTATTTCAACAGGGGGCGCGATAGAGACCCAGTACTTC.

This clonotype has a handful of counts. V is TRBV27 and J is TRBJ2-3; 7 bases line up with TRBD2. This CDR3 comprises 16 residues. The germline V gene has CDR1 MNHEY and CDR2 SMNVEV (reference sequence). The V and J ends lost 2 bases and 2 bases, in that order; junction bases with no gene match: 7. The CDR3 DNA follows: TGTGCCAGCAGTTTAGCCAGCGGGGATTACACAGATACGCAGTATTTT. Residues: CASSLASGDYTDTQYF.

This clonotype was seen a few times. The chain employs TRBV7-8 and TRBJ2-1; a possible D gene is TRBD1 (6 bases). The germline V and J ends were trimmed by 1 base and 0 bases, with 13 bases remaining between them. The CDR3 contains 17 residues. CDR1 and CDR2 from the germline V gene are SGHVS and FQNEAQ. The CDR3 here is CASSLDSRGYSYNEQFF. CDR3 bases: TGTGCCAGCAGCTTAGATAGCAGGGGTTACTCCTACAATGAGCAGTTCTTC.

This clonotype was found a few times. The V and J genes are TRBV7-2 and TRBJ1-1; 8 nucleotides align to TRBD1. V gave up 4 bases and J gave up 7 bases; unmatched junction bases: 5. The germline CDR1 and CDR2 sequences are SGHTA and FQGNSA. This CDR3 has 13 amino acids. Here the CDR3 DNA reads TGTGCCAGCAGCTCCAGGGGGCCGGATGAAGCTTTCTTT. Translation: CASSSRGPDEAFF. The variable domain in full, completed from reference TRBV7-2 and TRBJ1-1, reads GAGVSQSPSNKVTEKGKDVELRCDPISGHTALYWYRQSLGQGLEFLIYFQGNSAPDKSGLPSDRFSAERTGGSVSTLTIQRTQQEDSAVYLCASSSRGPDEAFFGQGTRLTVV.

Here the CDR3 reads CASSADGGNQPQHF. For the CDR3, the DNA is TGTGCCAGCAGCGCGGACGGAGGCAATCAGCCCCAGCATTTT. The rearrangement links TRBV9 to TRBJ1-5, with unresolved D. The CDR3 spans 14 residues. Trimming left V 3 bases short and J 2 bases short, with 9 bases between. Germline values: CDR1 SGDLS, CDR2 YYNGEE.

The J gene is TRBJ2-7, the V gene TRBV5-5; the D gene could be TRBD1 or TRBD2 (5 bases each). There are 14 residues in the CDR3. The V gene's germline CDR1 is SGHKS and CDR2 YYEKEE (reference sequence). Trimming removed 0 bases from V and 3 bases from J, with 10 bases in between. CDR3 region: CASSLGGDLYEQYF. Written as DNA, the CDR3 is TGTGCCAGCAGCTTGGGTGGGGACCTCTACGAGCAGTACTTC.

This clonotype was detected only a few times. The CDR3 spells CASSKNPGGTEAFF. The CDR3 DNA is TGTGCCAGCAGCAAAAACCCAGGGGGCACTGAAGCTTTCTTT. The chain is built from TRBV6-6 and TRBJ1-1, with 7 bases fitting TRBD1. Germline V lookup: CDR1 MNHNY, CDR2 SVGAGI (reference sequence). With 6 bases clipped from V and 4 bases from J, the junction kept 8 bases outside the gene matches. There are 14 residues in the CDR3.

This clonotype showed up just a few times. V usage is TRBV20-1 and J usage is TRBJ2-1; TRBD2 is a possible D gene (5 bases). The CDR3 has 16 residues. Trimming removed 0 bases from V and 6 bases from J, with 18 bases in between. CDR1 and CDR2 from the germline V gene are DFQATT and SNEGSKA (reference sequence). Here the CDR3 reads CSARDRSSPRGNEQFF. CDR3 DNA: TGCAGTGCTAGAGATCGTAGCTCCCCTCGGGGCAATGAGCAGTTCTTC.

The chain carries TRBV20-1 and TRBJ2-2, with TRBD1 matching 8 bases. This CDR3 is built from 16 residues. The germline gives CDR1 DFQATT, CDR2 SNEGSKA (reference sequence). Trimming at V came to 2 bases and at J to 1 base, leaving 6 bases not matched to a gene. Here the CDR3 DNA reads TGCAGTGCTAGATCCACCGGGACAGGGAACACCGGGGAGCTGTTTTTT. It is translated as CSARSTGTGNTGELFF.

This clonotype was recorded a few times. This chain connects TRBV27 to TRBJ1-2, with TRBD1 identical over 8 bases. Germline assignment: CDR1 MNHEY and CDR2 SMNVEV (reference sequence). This CDR3 has 15 amino acids. V lost 3 bases to trimming and J lost 3 bases; unmatched junction nucleotides: 6. As DNA, the CDR3 is TGTGCCAGCAGTTTCGTCGGGACAGGAGACTATGGCTACACCTTC. Translation gives CASSFVGTGDYGYTF.

The chain employs TRBV6-2 or TRBV6-3 and TRBJ2-1; D remains ambiguous. V gave up 5 bases and J gave up 7 bases, with 12 bases separating them. Germline CDR1 reads MNHEY; CDR2 reads SVGEGT. The CDR3 has 13 residues. For the CDR3, the DNA is TGTGCCAGCAGTCCCACAGTGATAAATGAGCAGTTCTTC. This gives the protein CASSPTVINEQFF.

V is TRBV15 and J is TRBJ1-3, with a tentative D call TRBD1 (6 bases). The germline V gene encodes CDR1 LNHNV and CDR2 YYDKDF (reference sequence). V gave up 4 bases and J gave up 4 bases, with 14 bases separating them. This CDR3 spans 15 amino acids. CDR3 DNA: TGTGCCACCAGCAACGTCCCGGACAGAGGAAACACCATATATTTT. It translates to CATSNVPDRGNTIYF.

A single count supports this clonotype. The chain has TRBV27 and TRBJ1-1; D perhaps matches TRBD1 (5 bases). Germline V gives CDR1 MNHEY, CDR2 SMNVEV (reference sequence). V lost 2 bases and J 1 base, leaving 17 bases between the germline ends. The CDR3 is 17 residues long. The CDR3 spells CASSLQGPTGWNTEAFF. Written as DNA, the CDR3 is TGTGCCAGCAGTTTACAGGGCCCGACGGGATGGAACACTGAAGCTTTCTTT.

As concerns this clonotype: The junction departs from the called germline gene at one end, perhaps through a read error. The genes are TRBV4-1 and TRBJ1-1, with D unclear. Germline CDR1 reads MGHRA; CDR2 reads YSYEKL. The CDR3 has 18 residues. The DNA of the CDR3 is TGCTCCAGCAGCCAAGATTTCCCCGGTAGGATGGTAGGTACTGAAGCTTTCTTT. Amino acid sequence: CSSSQDFPGRMVGTEAFF.

A few counts support this clonotype. V usage is TRBV4-1 and J usage is TRBJ2-3, with D possibly TRBD2 on 5 matching bases. Germline V gene lookup returns CDR1 MGHRA and CDR2 YSYEKL. This CDR3 comprises 16 residues. V was shortened by 1 base and J by 4 bases, with 15 bases between the two germline ends. CDR3 sequence: CASSQVIGGRADTQYF. The DNA of the CDR3 is TGCGCCAGCAGCCAAGTGATTGGAGGAAGAGCAGATACGCAGTATTTT.

The V gene is TRBV6-5, the J gene TRBJ2-1; D remains unclear. The CDR3 sequence is 10 residues long. V shed 8 bases and J shed 6 bases, with 5 bases lying between them. Per germline, CDR1 MNHEY and CDR2 SVGAGI. CDR3 in amino acids: CASGSNEQFF. The CDR3 DNA follows: TGTGCCAGCGGAAGCAATGAGCAGTTCTTC.

V is TRBV11-3 and J is TRBJ2-1; the match to TRBD2 covers 10 bases. The CDR3 contains 13 residues. Unmatched junction bases numbered 5, after V lost 5 bases and J lost 10 bases. Germline CDR1 is SGHNT and CDR2 is YENEEA. The CDR3 protein is CASSPSGGGEQFF. The CDR3 bases are TGTGCCAGCAGCCCTAGCGGGGGAGGAGAGCAGTTCTTC. Filled out from reference TRBV11-3 and TRBJ2-1, the complete variable domain reads EAGVVQSPRYKIIEKKQPVAFWCNPISGHNTLYWYLQNLGQGPELLIRYENEEAVDDSQLPKDRFSAERLKGVDSTLKIQPAELGDSAVYLCASSPSGGGEQFFGPGTRLTVL.

This clonotype showed up just a few times. The rearrangement links TRBV7-9 to TRBJ2-1, with 9 positions matching TRBD2. Germline V gene sequence: CDR1 SEHNR, CDR2 FQNEAQ (reference sequence). The V gene end was trimmed by 5 bases and the J gene end by 4 bases; junction bases not matched to a gene: 9. This CDR3 has 16 residues. This CDR3 reads CASSPRGRGGYNEQFF. As DNA, the CDR3 is TGTGCCAGCAGCCCCCGGGGGCGGGGGGGTTACAATGAGCAGTTCTTC. The full variable domain, completed using reference TRBV7-9 and TRBJ2-1, is DTGVSQNPRHKITKRGQNVTFRCDPISEHNRLYWYRQTLGQGPEFLTYFQNEAQLEKSRLLSDRFSAERPKGSFSTLEIQRTEQGDSAMYLCASSPRGRGGYNEQFFGPGTRLTVL.

A few counts support this clonotype. The rearrangement links TRBV7-9 to TRBJ2-7, with D perhaps matching TRBD2 (6 bases). The germline V gene has CDR1 SEHNR and CDR2 FQNEAQ (reference sequence). CDR3 length equals 16 residues. Trimming pared 5 bases from V and 1 base from J, leaving 18 bases between. CDR3 sequence (DNA): TGTGCCAGCAGCCACTCGCGGGGACCTACATCCTACGAGCAGTACTTC. It codes for CASSHSRGPTSYEQYF.